This T cell receptor beta chain was captured by sequencing in a study of OX40 agonist ivuxolimab in advanced cancers. Germline CDR1 reads ENHRY; CDR2 reads SYGVKD. This CDR3 is built from 13 residues. The V gene end was trimmed by 4 bases and the J gene end by 8 bases; junction bases not matched to a gene: 7. Details on this clone: Its antigen is unidentified.

This table comes from immunoSEQ multiplex PCR, and its TCRdb copy is limited to in-frame clones, with some not included. The data show approximately 70,000 clones, more than 80% seen once. Findings of the study overall: CD4+ and CD8+ blood T cells expanded clonally by week 6 at 0.1 to 3.0 mg/kg.

The gene calls are TRBV10-3 and TRBJ1-1, with 7 bases fitting TRBD1. The source of this sequence is an adult with an advanced solid tumor such as melanoma, head and neck, liver or kidney cancer. The material sequenced was CD4+ or CD8+ T cells sorted from blood, taken in a trial of the OX40 agonist ivuxolimab. CDR3 protein: CAISGQGKSEAFF. The CDR3 nucleotides read TGTGCCATCAGTGGACAGGGTAAGTCCGAAGCTTTCTTT.